This T cell receptor (beta chain) stems from a study of metastatic and nonmetastatic thyroid tumors. As for the study in general: Malignant and benign thyroid patients had repertoires compared in peripheral blood and tumor or nodule tissue.

Overall study findings and caveats: Patients with malignant thyroid tumors reportedly had significantly higher TCR beta diversity than those with benign nodules, in blood and tumor.

Trimming shortened V by 4 bases and J by 3 bases, and 18 bases separated the two germline ends. Germline V gene sequence: CDR1 DFQATT, CDR2 SNEGSKA (reference sequence). The CDR3 contains 15 residues. No treatment of any kind had been given to any patient before thyroid surgery. MiXCR reprocessed the PCR reads for TCRdb. The repertoire holds more than 10,000 clones, with roughly 12% as singletons. At least ten counts were recorded for this clone. The antigen remains undetermined. The sequence was collected from a female donor with papillary thyroid cancer or a benign thyroid nodule (not recorded which). Some clones in this sample may be carry-over from other donors' samples. The V and J genes are TRBV20-1 and TRBJ1-1; D not resolved. Source material: blood. CDR3 bases: TGCAGTGCTAAAGGCTTCCGGTCTGAGGACACTGAAGCTTTCTTT. This codes for CSAKGFRSEDTEAFF.